This entry is about one T cell receptor beta chain. This entry is derived from a study of blood T cell repertoires in COVID-19. Background on the study: Acute-phase and convalescent COVID-19 samples originated in the United States, Italy and Spain. Sources were T cells, B-cell-depleted T cells, or PBMCs; the material itself was cDNA or gDNA.

Per the authors' pipeline: Estimates of nucleated cell counts were drawn from the amplification of reference gene primers. Sequenced by immunoSEQ multiplex PCR; TCRdb stores in-frame clones only, minus some. The V and J calls and clone size are taken from that table; D and trimming were inferred from the DNA. There are roughly 140,000 clones in the sample; around 86% occur only once, and roughly 8% lies in the top ten. The CDR3 length is 15 residues. Trimming at V came to 5 bases and at J to 2 bases, leaving 9 bases not matched to a gene. The germline V gene has CDR1 LNHDA and CDR2 SQIVND (reference sequence).

Sequencing was carried out using peripheral blood. This rearrangement joins TRBV19 to TRBJ2-7; 7 bases are a match to TRBD1. This TCR was recovered from a human donor in a cohort sampled during active COVID-19. DNA for the CDR3: TGTGCCAGTAGTGCCCCGACAGGGCCCACCTACGAGCAGTACTTC. The encoded protein is CASSAPTGPTYEQYF.